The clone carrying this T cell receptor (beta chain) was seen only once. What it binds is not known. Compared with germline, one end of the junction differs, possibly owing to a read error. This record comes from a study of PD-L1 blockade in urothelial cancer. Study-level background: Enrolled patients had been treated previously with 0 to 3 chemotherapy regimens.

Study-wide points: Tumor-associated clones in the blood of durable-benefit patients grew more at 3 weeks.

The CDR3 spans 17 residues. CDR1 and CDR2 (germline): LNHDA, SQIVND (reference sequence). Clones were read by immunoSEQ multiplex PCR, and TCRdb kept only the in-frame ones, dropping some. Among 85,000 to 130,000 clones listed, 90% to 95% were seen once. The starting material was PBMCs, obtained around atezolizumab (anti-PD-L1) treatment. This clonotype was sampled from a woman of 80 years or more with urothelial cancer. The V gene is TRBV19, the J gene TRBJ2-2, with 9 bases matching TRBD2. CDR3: CASSMDSGRVGAGELFF. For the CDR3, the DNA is TGTGCCAGCAGTATGGATAGCGGGAGAGTGGGGGCCGGGGAGCTGTTTTTT.